Listed below are T cell receptor beta chains from one sample, sequenced in a study of cytomegalovirus exposure and HLA in healthy donors. Sequencing was performed with immunoSEQ multiplex PCR; in TCRdb, only in-frame clones are kept and a portion is missing. Among 18,000 or so clones listed, more than 60% were seen once. Sequenced: PBMCs. The receptors come from a man aged 18 to 30 in good health and CMV-seronegative. The CDR3 runs from the conserved cysteine through the conserved F or W. Fields, in order: J gene, V gene, clone size, D gene, CDR3 protein, CDR3 DNA. The D gene is left open where the match is weak. Clone size is shown for a subset of rows, as once, few, many or a class of expanded clone.

TRBJ1-1 | TRBV30 | - | - | CAWKRGVNTEAFF | TGTGCCTGGAAAAGGGGCGTGAACACTGAAGCTTTCTTT
TRBJ2-7 | TRBV6-5 | - | - | CASGLTGSPEQYF | TGTGCCAGCGGCCTGACGGGATCCCCCGAGCAGTACTTC
TRBJ2-1 | TRBV29-1 | - | - | CSVEDRRARVNEQFF | TGCAGCGTTGAAGATCGGCGAGCCCGGGTGAATGAGCAGTTCTTC
TRBJ1-1 | TRBV29-1 | - | - | CSAKQGSNTEAFF | TGCAGCGCCAAACAGGGATCGAACACTGAAGCTTTCTTT
TRBJ2-7 | TRBV30 | - | TRBD1 | CAWSMGQPSYEQYF | TGTGCCTGGAGTATGGGACAGCCATCCTACGAGCAGTACTTC
TRBJ1-1 | TRBV4-1 | few | - | CASSQDQGYTEAFF | TGCGCCAGCAGCCAAGATCAGGGGTACACTGAAGCTTTCTTT
TRBJ2-5 | TRBV5-4 | - | TRBD2 | CASSPAGGPKETQYF | TGTGCCAGCAGCCCGGCGGGGGGACCCAAAGAGACCCAGTACTTC
TRBJ2-1 | TRBV29-1 | - | - | CSVENRGLAQLRGEQFF | TGCAGCGTTGAAAACAGGGGACTCGCACAGCTACGAGGAGAGCAGTTCTTC
TRBJ1-1 | TRBV30 | - | - | CACQMWAVEAFF | TGTGCCTGTCAGATGTGGGCAGTCGAAGCTTTCTTT
TRBJ1-1 | TRBV15 | - | TRBD1 | CATSREGGDRGFF | TGTGCCACCAGCAGAGAAGGGGGCGACCGGGGTTTCTTT
TRBJ2-1 | TRBV4-1 | - | - | CASSQLKTGSGYNEQFF | TGCGCCAGCAGCCAACTTAAAACAGGGTCGGGGTACAATGAGCAGTTCTTC
TRBJ2-7 | TRBV30 | - | TRBD1 | CAWSVLRGTAIMPSSYEQYF | TGTGCCTGGAGTGTACTGAGGGGGACAGCTATAATGCCGAGCTCCTACGAGCAGTACTTC
TRBJ1-5 | TRBV7-8 | - | TRBD1 | CASSVTGGRQPQHF | TGTGCCAGCAGCGTAACAGGGGGCAGGCAGCCCCAGCATTTT
TRBJ2-1 | TRBV15 | - | - | CATSLTDEQFF | TGTGCCACCAGCCTTACGGATGAGCAGTTCTTC
TRBJ2-7 | TRBV6-5 | - | TRBD2 | CASSFSGGSYEQYF | TGTGCCAGCTCCTTCTCGGGGGGGTCCTACGAGCAGTACTTC
TRBJ1-2 | TRBV6-6 | once | TRBD1 | CASSDLTGEGYGYTF | TGTGCCAGCAGTGACCTGACAGGGGAGGGCTATGGCTACACCTTC
TRBJ1-2 | TRBV7-9 | - | - | CASSLTSNYGYTF | TGTGCCAGCAGTCTTACATCAAACTATGGCTACACCTTC
TRBJ1-2 | TRBV4-2 | - | TRBD1 | CASSQVGQGNGYTF | TGTGCCAGCAGCCAAGTCGGACAGGGGAATGGCTACACCTTC
TRBJ1-1 | TRBV19 | - | - | CASIGWEDTEAFF | TGTGCCAGTATAGGTTGGGAGGACACTGAAGCTTTCTTT
TRBJ1-5 | TRBV19 | medium-sized | - | CASSTVMSNQPQHF | TGTGCCAGTAGTACAGTTATGAGCAATCAGCCCCAGCATTTT
TRBJ2-7 | TRBV5-6 | - | TRBD1 | CASSLEARTGVEQYF | TGTGCCAGCAGCTTGGAGGCTCGGACAGGGGTCGAGCAGTACTTC
TRBJ1-1 | TRBV30 | - | - | CAWSSGNTEAFF | TGTGCCTGGAGTTCAGGGAACACTGAAGCTTTCTTT
TRBJ1-2 | TRBV30 | once | - | CACTANYGYTF | TGTGCCTGCACAGCTAACTATGGCTACACCTTC
TRBJ1-1 | TRBV29-1 | - | - | CSVRGRANTEAFF | TGCAGCGTTCGGGGGAGGGCAAACACTGAAGCTTTCTTT
TRBJ2-7 | TRBV10-3 | - | TRBD1 | CAIRKTGGGYEQYF | TGTGCCATCAGGAAGACAGGGGGCGGCTACGAGCAGTACTTC
TRBJ1-2 | TRBV29-1 | - | TRBD1 | CSVAPTGSDYGYTF | TGCAGCGTGGCACCGACAGGGTCAGACTATGGCTACACCTTC
TRBJ1-6 | TRBV30 | - | TRBD1 | CACTGTASSYNSPLHF | TGTGCCTGCACTGGGACAGCGAGCTCCTATAATTCACCCCTCCACTTT
TRBJ2-1 | TRBV7-2 | - | - | CASSLVGGYNEQFF | TGTGCCAGCAGCTTAGTAGGGGGCTACAATGAGCAGTTCTTC
TRBJ1-1 | TRBV6-5 | - | TRBD1 | CASSKYRGNTEAFF | TGTGCCAGCAGTAAATACAGGGGGAACACTGAAGCTTTCTTT
TRBJ2-2 | TRBV19 | - | TRBD1 | CASSITGGTGELFF | TGTGCCAGTAGTATAACAGGGGGCACCGGGGAGCTGTTTTTT
TRBJ1-2 | TRBV5-1 | - | - | CASSPQGQPHGYTF | TGCGCCAGCAGCCCCCAGGGCCAGCCCCATGGCTACACCTTC
TRBJ2-7 | TRBV6-6 | - | TRBD1 | CASTDRGGQYF | TGTGCCAGCACCGACAGGGGGGGACAGTACTTC
TRBJ1-1 | TRBV5-6 | - | TRBD1 | CASSRDRGLTEAFF | TGTGCCAGCAGCAGAGACAGGGGGCTTACTGAAGCTTTCTTT
TRBJ2-1 | TRBV25-1 | once | TRBD2 | CASSVRVAGDNEQFF | TGTGCCAGCAGTGTCAGGGTAGCGGGGGACAATGAGCAGTTCTTC
TRBJ1-3 | TRBV9 | - | - | CASSVELSSGNTIYF | TGTGCCAGCAGCGTGGAGCTGTCCTCTGGAAACACCATATATTTT
TRBJ2-7 | TRBV30 | - | - | CAWRQSSYEQYF | TGTGCCTGGAGACAGTCCTCCTACGAGCAGTACTTC
TRBJ1-1 | TRBV5-1 | - | - | CASSLGRQGRRTEAFF | TGCGCCAGCAGCTTGGGGCGCCAGGGGCGCAGGACTGAAGCTTTCTTT
TRBJ1-1 | TRBV29-1 | - | TRBD1 | CSVDWQGAAGLGAFF | TGCAGCGTTGATTGGCAGGGGGCCGCGGGACTCGGGGCTTTCTTT
TRBJ1-1 | TRBV18 | - | - | CASSLLQGLDTEAFF | TGTGCCAGCTCACTCTTACAGGGTCTGGACACTGAAGCTTTCTTT
TRBJ1-1 | TRBV5-1 | - | - | CASSSRVNTEAFF | TGCGCCAGCAGCTCCAGGGTCAACACTGAAGCTTTCTTT
TRBJ2-1 | TRBV19 | - | TRBD2 | CASSLWGPAGASSYNEQFF | TGTGCCAGTAGCCTATGGGGTCCGGCGGGAGCCAGCTCCTACAATGAGCAGTTCTTC
TRBJ1-3 | TRBV30 | - | TRBD1 | CAWSTRDRAVGNTIYF | TGTGCCTGGAGTACAAGGGACAGGGCTGTTGGAAACACCATATATTTT
TRBJ1-2 | TRBV7-6 | once | TRBD1 | CASSPQQGGSGYTF | TGTGCCAGCAGCCCCCAACAGGGGGGATCTGGCTACACCTTC
TRBJ1-2 | TRBV15 | - | - | CATSYTRDSPYYTF | TGTGCCACCAGCTACACCCGGGATAGCCCGTACTACACCTTC
TRBJ1-3 | TRBV25-1 | - | - | CASSETVISGNTIYF | TGTGCCAGCAGTGAGACAGTGATCTCTGGAAACACCATATATTTT
TRBJ1-1 | TRBV30 | - | - | CAWSTQGGFKDTEAFF | TGTGCCTGGAGTACACAGGGCGGGTTTAAGGACACTGAAGCTTTCTTT
TRBJ1-1 | TRBV5-1 | - | - | CASSSTGYGEAFF | TGCGCCAGCAGCTCAACAGGTTATGGTGAAGCTTTCTTT
TRBJ1-2 | TRBV5-1 | - | - | CASSVQSYGYTF | TGCGCCAGCAGCGTACAGAGTTATGGCTACACCTTC
TRBJ2-1 | TRBV4-2 | - | TRBD1 | CASSQDPHDRVSSYNEQFF | TGTGCCAGCAGCCAAGACCCCCATGACAGGGTAAGCTCCTACAATGAGCAGTTCTTC
TRBJ2-7 | TRBV7-2 | - | TRBD1 | CASSPRDRASGEQYF | TGTGCCAGCAGCCCCCGGGACAGGGCCTCCGGGGAGCAGTACTTC
TRBJ2-7 | TRBV29-1 | - | TRBD2 | CSVESASGYEQYF | TGCAGCGTTGAATCGGCTAGCGGCTACGAGCAGTACTTC
TRBJ2-5 | TRBV29-1 | - | TRBD1 | CSAPTGTGSGETQYF | TGCAGCGCACCTACCGGGACAGGGTCCGGCGAGACCCAGTACTTC
TRBJ2-1 | TRBV4-1 | few | TRBD2 | CASSQDRRGGLYNEQFF | TGCGCCAGCAGCCAAGATCGGCGGGGGGGCCTCTACAATGAGCAGTTCTTC
TRBJ2-7 | TRBV6-5 | few | TRBD1 | CASSYRGTGGIYEQYF | TGTGCCAGCAGTTACAGGGGGACAGGGGGCATCTACGAGCAGTACTTC
TRBJ1-2 | TRBV5-1 | - | - | CASSTSDRNYGYTF | TGCGCCAGCAGCACCTCTGACAGAAACTATGGCTACACCTTC
TRBJ1-2 | TRBV5-4 | - | - | CASSLGDTGYTF | TGTGCCAGCAGCTTGGGGGACACTGGCTACACCTTC
TRBJ2-5 | TRBV15 | - | TRBD2 | CATSSRLAGEETQYF | TGTGCCACCAGCAGTAGACTAGCGGGAGAAGAGACCCAGTACTTC
TRBJ1-1 | TRBV25-1 | - | - | CASSDRGMNTEAFF | TGTGCCAGCAGTGACCGAGGAATGAACACTGAAGCTTTCTTT
TRBJ2-6 | TRBV21-1 | - | - | CASSIPGRSGANVLTF | TGTGCCAGCAGCATCCCAGGGAGGTCCGGGGCCAACGTCCTGACTTTC
TRBJ2-7 | TRBV30 | - | - | CAWSVQQRRVEQYF | TGTGCCTGGAGTGTACAACAGCGGCGGGTAGAGCAGTACTTC